Listed below are T cell receptor beta chains from one sample, sequenced in a study of T cells in tumors after PD-1 blockade. Libraries were prepared by immunoSEQ multiplex PCR; TCRdb keeps only in-frame clonotypes and omits some of them. The data show 50,000 to 75,000 clones, approximately 79% seen once. The source was PBMCs, collected after anti-PD-1 treatment. All receptors come from a human donor with basal cell carcinoma. Both conserved end residues are part of each CDR3. D genes are given only for firm matches. Part of the rows lack a size; the others show once, few, many or a class for expanded clones.

DNA: TGTGCCAGCTCATCCACAGCCCAGGGTGTCGGAACCGGGGAGCTGTTTTTT
CDR3: CASSSTAQGVGTGELFF
D: -
V: TRBV18
J: TRBJ2-2
size: -

DNA: TGTGCCAGCAGCGAGCCTAGGGGGATGAGCAATCAGCCCCAGCATTTT
CDR3: CASSEPRGMSNQPQHF
D: -
V: TRBV2
J: TRBJ1-5
size: -

DNA: TGTGCCAGCAGCTCCGGCCCAGTGCAATATGGCTACACCTTC
CDR3: CASSSGPVQYGYTF
D: -
V: TRBV5-6
J: TRBJ1-2
size: few

DNA: TGTGCCAGCAGTGTCAGGTCCGATACGCAGTATTTT
CDR3: CASSVRSDTQYF
D: -
V: TRBV2
J: TRBJ2-3
size: -

DNA: TGCGCCAGCAGCTCTACCGGGACAGGGGAGACTGAGCAGTTCTTC
CDR3: CASSSTGTGETEQFF
D: TRBD1
V: TRBV5-1
J: TRBJ2-1
size: -

DNA: TGTGCCTGGAAAAGGGGGGCCTCCTACGAGCAGTACTTC
CDR3: CAWKRGASYEQYF
D: -
V: TRBV30
J: TRBJ2-7
size: few

DNA: TGTGCCTGGAGGAAACGGGGAGGAGAGACCCAGTACTTC
CDR3: CAWRKRGGETQYF
D: -
V: TRBV30
J: TRBJ2-5
size: -

DNA: TGTGCCAGCAGCCTCCGGACTAGCGGGGGGACAGATACGCAGTATTTT
CDR3: CASSLRTSGGTDTQYF
D: TRBD2
V: TRBV7-2
J: TRBJ2-3
size: -

DNA: TGCGCCAGCAGCACCGGGACAGGAGGACCCTACGAGCAGTACTTC
CDR3: CASSTGTGGPYEQYF
D: TRBD1
V: TRBV5-1
J: TRBJ2-7
size: -

DNA: TGTGCCAGATACCTTTGTGGGGGCGGCTACACCTTC
CDR3: CARYLCGGGYTF
D: -
V: TRBV5-3
J: TRBJ1-2
size: -

DNA: TGTGCCAGCAGCCCTCTGACAGCTAACTATGGCTACACCTTC
CDR3: CASSPLTANYGYTF
D: -
V: TRBV13
J: TRBJ1-2
size: once